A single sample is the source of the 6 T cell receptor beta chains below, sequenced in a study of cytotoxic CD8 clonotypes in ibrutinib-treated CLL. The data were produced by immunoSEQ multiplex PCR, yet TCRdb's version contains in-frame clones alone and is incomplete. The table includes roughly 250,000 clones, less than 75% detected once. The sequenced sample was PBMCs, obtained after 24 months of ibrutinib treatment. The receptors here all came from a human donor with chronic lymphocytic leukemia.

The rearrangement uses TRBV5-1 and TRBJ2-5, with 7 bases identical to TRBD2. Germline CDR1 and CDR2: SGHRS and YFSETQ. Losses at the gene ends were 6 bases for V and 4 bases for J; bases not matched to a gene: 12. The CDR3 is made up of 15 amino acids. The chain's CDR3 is CASTSEGGRGETQYF. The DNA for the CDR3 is TGCGCCAGCACCTCGGAGGGAGGGCGGGGAGAGACCCAGTACTTC.

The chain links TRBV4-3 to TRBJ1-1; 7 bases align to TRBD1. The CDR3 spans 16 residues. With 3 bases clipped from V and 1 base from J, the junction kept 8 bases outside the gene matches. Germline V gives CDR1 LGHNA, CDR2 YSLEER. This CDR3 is CASSQEQGRGNTEAFF. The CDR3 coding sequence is TGCGCCAGCAGCCAGGAACAGGGGCGGGGGAACACTGAAGCTTTCTTT.

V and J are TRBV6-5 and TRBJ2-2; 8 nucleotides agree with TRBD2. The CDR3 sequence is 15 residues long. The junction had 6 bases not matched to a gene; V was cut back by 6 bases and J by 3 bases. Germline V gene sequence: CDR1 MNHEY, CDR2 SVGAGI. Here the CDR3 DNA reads TGTGCCAGCAGGACGGGAGCGGGAGACACCGGGGAGCTGTTTTTT. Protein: CASRTGAGDTGELFF.

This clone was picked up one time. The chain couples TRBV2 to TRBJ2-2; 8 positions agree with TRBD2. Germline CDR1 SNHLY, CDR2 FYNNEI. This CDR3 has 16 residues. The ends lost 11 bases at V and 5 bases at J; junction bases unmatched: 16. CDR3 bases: TGTGCCTCTGGAGGAGCTAGCGGGTGGGTGACCGGGGAGCTGTTTTTT. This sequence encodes CASGGASGWVTGELFF.

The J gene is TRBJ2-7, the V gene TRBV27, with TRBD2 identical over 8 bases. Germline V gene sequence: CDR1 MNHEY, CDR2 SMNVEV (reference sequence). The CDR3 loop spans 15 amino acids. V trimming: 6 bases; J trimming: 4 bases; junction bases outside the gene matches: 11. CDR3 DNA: TGTGCCAGCAGCCTCAGACTAGCGTTAGGGTACGAGCAGTACTTC. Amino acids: CASSLRLALGYEQYF.

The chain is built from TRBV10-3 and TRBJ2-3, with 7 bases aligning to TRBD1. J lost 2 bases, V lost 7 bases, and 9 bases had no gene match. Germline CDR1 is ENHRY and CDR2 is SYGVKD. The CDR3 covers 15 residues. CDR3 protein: CAITSGTDNTDTQYF. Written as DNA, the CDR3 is TGTGCCATCACATCCGGGACAGATAACACAGATACGCAGTATTTT.